This TCR beta chain originates from a study of regulatory T cells in long-lasting Graves disease. Arm-PCR with iRepertoire HTBI primers amplified the CDR3 regions for these TCR beta libraries. One entry per CDR3 protein, called by TCRdb with MiXCR from the multiplex PCR reads. The sample shows about 440,000 distinct CDR3 sequences, approximately 16% of them seen only once. Study results and limitations: Newly diagnosed Graves' patients had higher TCR diversity than persistent ones. Peripheral blood alone, not thyroid tissue, underwent study. There was favoring of TRBV28, TRBJ1-2 and TRBJ2-5 in persistent disease.

This clonotype was seen a few times. The antigen is undetermined. The time point: newly diagnosed GD, antithyroid drugs for less than 3 months. PBMCs were the source of the RNA used for TCR sequencing. A peripheral blood sample, around 8.5 milliliters in volume, was drawn into EDTA tubes. There are 14 residues in the CDR3. The V gene lost 3 bases and the J gene lost 6 bases, with 11 bases spanning the gap. The germline V gene encodes CDR1 KGHSH and CDR2 LQKENI. The same data also went into a second study, on T cells in Graves' hyperthyroidism and ophthalmopathy.

This sequence joins TRBV18 and TRBJ2-2; D is unresolved. The clonotype originates from a woman aged 18-35 years with Graves disease. This material consisted of peripheral blood mononuclear cells (PBMCs), taken at new diagnosis, from a patient treated with antithyroid drugs. The CDR3 DNA is TGTGCCAGCTCACCGTCCTCCGTCCCCGGGGAGCTGTTTTTT. Translation gives CASSPSSVPGELFF.